The 2 T cell receptor beta chains reported below all come from one sample, sequenced in a study of a mutant IDH1 vaccine in newly diagnosed glioma. Data came from immunoSEQ multiplex PCR; TCRdb stores just in-frame clones and leaves some out. The data show 120,000 or so clones, with about 80% seen just once and under 7% held by the top ten. Time point meaning: week 11, during vaccination. Mutant IDH1 20-mer peptide, at 300 ug, made up each vaccine dose, with topical imiquimod. These receptors' antigens are unknown. Sequences were derived from PBMCs, sampled from a glioma patient whose treatment included an IDH1 peptide vaccine. These receptors were collected from a man aged 35-49 years with glioma.

The chain joins TRBV6-6 to TRBJ2-5; 8 bases line up with TRBD1. Trimming removed 6 bases from V and 2 bases from J; junction bases left unmatched: 8. Germline values: CDR1 MNHNY, CDR2 SVGAGI (reference sequence). This CDR3 has 15 amino acids. The CDR3 nucleotides are TGTGCCAGCAGAAAGCCGGGACAGGTTCAAGAGACCCAGTACTTC. The encoded protein is CASRKPGQVQETQYF.

This chain connects TRBV30 to TRBJ1-2; possible D gene TRBD1, 5 bases. Trimming removed 0 bases from V and 8 bases from J, with 19 bases in between. This CDR3 has 15 residues. The V gene's germline CDR1 is GTSNPN and CDR2 SVGIG (reference sequence). The CDR3 protein is CAWSVHTGSEGGYTF. For the CDR3, the DNA is TGTGCCTGGAGTGTACACACAGGCTCCGAGGGAGGCTACACCTTC.